The count of the clone carrying this T cell receptor beta chain is one. The sample is drawn from a study of blood T cell repertoires in COVID-19. Study at large: The study drew acute and convalescent COVID-19 samples from the United States, Italy and Spain. T cells, B-cell-depleted T cells, or PBMCs supplied cDNA or gDNA.

The Seattle patients joined while their infection was active and were tracked longitudinally afterward. Original processing notes: From reference gene primer amplification, estimates of nucleated cell counts were derived. The data were produced by immunoSEQ multiplex PCR, yet TCRdb's version contains in-frame clones alone and is incomplete. V and J calls and clone size are those listed in that table; D and trimming were worked out from the DNA. The repertoire includes around 330,000 clones, approximately 90% of them detected once, and 1.5% to 2% sits in the top ten. The CDR3 length is 14 residues. Trimming took 3 bases from V and 6 from J, leaving 12 bases between them. Germline CDR1 and CDR2: MRHNA and SNTAGT.

This TCR derives from a woman in her 30s with COVID-19, enrolled during active disease. The chain uses TRBV6-4 and TRBJ2-1; maybe TRBD2 (7 bases). The sample was peripheral blood. In DNA form, the CDR3 reads TGTGCCAGCAGTGAGAGGGGGGGCCTCAATGAGCAGTTCTTC. This encodes CASSERGGLNEQFF.